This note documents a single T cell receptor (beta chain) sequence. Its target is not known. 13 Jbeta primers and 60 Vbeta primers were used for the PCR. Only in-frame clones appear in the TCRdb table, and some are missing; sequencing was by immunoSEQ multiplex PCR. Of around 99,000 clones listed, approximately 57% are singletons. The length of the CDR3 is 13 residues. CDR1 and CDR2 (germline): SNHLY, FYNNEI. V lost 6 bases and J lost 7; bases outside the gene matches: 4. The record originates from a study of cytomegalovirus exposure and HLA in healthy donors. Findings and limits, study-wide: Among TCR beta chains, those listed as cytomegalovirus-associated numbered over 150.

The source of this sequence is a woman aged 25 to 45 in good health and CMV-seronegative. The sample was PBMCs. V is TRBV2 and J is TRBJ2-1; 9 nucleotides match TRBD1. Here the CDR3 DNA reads TGTGCCAGCAGCTTGACAGGGGGAAATGAGCAGTTCTTC. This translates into CASSLTGGNEQFF. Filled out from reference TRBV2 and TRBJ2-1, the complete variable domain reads EPEVTQTPSHQVTQMGQEVILRCVPISNHLYFYWYRQILGQKVEFLVSFYNNEISEKSEIFDDQFSVERPDGSNFTLKIRSTKLEDSAMYFCASSLTGGNEQFFGPGTRLTVL.